Listed below are T cell receptor beta chains from one sample, sequenced in a study of Graves' ophthalmopathy and Graves' hyperthyroidism. TCRdb called the multiplex PCR reads again in MiXCR, with one record for every CDR3 protein. The table has roughly 600,000 distinct CDR3 sequences, approximately 37% seen once; the top ten hold over 3.5%. The sequenced sample was peripheral blood or thyroid tissue (not recorded which). Receptor source: an adult man with Graves' hyperthyroidism. The CDR3 runs from the conserved cysteine through the conserved F or W. D genes are given only for firm matches. Not every row has a clone size; where given, it reads once, few, many or a size class.

V: TRBV5-6; J: TRBJ1-2; size: -; D: TRBD1; DNA: TGTGCCAGCAGCCATAAGCAGGGGGTCGGCTACACCTTC; CDR3: CASSHKQGVGYTF
V: TRBV6-1; J: TRBJ1-5; size: many; D: -; DNA: TGTGCCAGCAGTGAAGGTGGAGTAATCAGTTTTCAGCCCCAGCATTTT; CDR3: CASSEGGVISFQPQHF
V: TRBV28; J: TRBJ2-5; size: many; D: -; DNA: TGTGCCAGCAGTTACCACAGGGAGGGGACCCAGTACTTC; CDR3: CASSYHREGTQYF
V: TRBV30; J: TRBJ2-7; size: -; D: -; DNA: TGTGCCTGGAGTCAGGTCGGGACCCTCTACGAGCAGTACTTC; CDR3: CAWSQVGTLYEQYF
V: TRBV7-8; J: TRBJ2-5; size: -; D: TRBD1; DNA: TGTGCCAGCAGCGTCTCCGGGACAGGGGACCAAGAGACCCAGTACTTC; CDR3: CASSVSGTGDQETQYF
V: TRBV19; J: TRBJ2-7; size: -; D: TRBD1; DNA: TGTGCCAGTAGTGCCCGGGACAGCTGTTCCTACGAGCAGTACTTC; CDR3: CASSARDSCSYEQYF
V: TRBV19; J: TRBJ1-5; size: -; D: -; DNA: TGTGCCAGTAGTTCCCTTTCGGGAGCCAGTGGAGAACAGCCCCAGCATTTT; CDR3: CASSSLSGASGEQPQHF
V: TRBV10-3; J: TRBJ1-6; size: many; D: -; DNA: TGTGCCATCAGCGACGGGGGAGCAGGCCGGATTCGTTCACCCCTCCACTTT; CDR3: CAISDGGAGRIRSPLHF
V: TRBV20-1; J: TRBJ2-1; size: -; D: TRBD2; DNA: TGCAGTGCTAGAGGCTTGGCGGGGGGGCCGAGTGAGCAGTTCTTC; CDR3: CSARGLAGGPSEQFF
V: TRBV29-1; J: TRBJ1-2; size: -; D: -; DNA: TGCAGCTCACCGCGGACAGACTATGGCTACACCTTC; CDR3: CSSPRTDYGYTF
V: TRBV4-1; J: TRBJ1-1; size: many; D: TRBD1; DNA: TGCGCCAGCAGCCAAGTGGGGACAGGGCTCACTGAAGCTTTCTTT; CDR3: CASSQVGTGLTEAFF
V: TRBV29-1; J: TRBJ1-5; size: many; D: -; DNA: TGCAGCGTTGGCTCGAGTCAGGGTGATCAGCCCCAGCATTTT; CDR3: CSVGSSQGDQPQHF
V: TRBV2; J: TRBJ1-5; size: -; D: -; DNA: TGTGCCAGCCGGAGGGGGGGAGGCCAGCCCCAGCATTTT; CDR3: CASRRGGGQPQHF
V: TRBV5-6; J: TRBJ1-1; size: many; D: TRBD1; DNA: TGTGCCAGCAGCTTCGGGGACAGCTTGAACACTGAAGCTTTCTTT; CDR3: CASSFGDSLNTEAFF
V: TRBV4-2; J: TRBJ2-7; size: many; D: -; DNA: TGTGCCAGCAGCCAAGATCTAGCCGCCTACGAGCAGTACTTC; CDR3: CASSQDLAAYEQYF
V: TRBV11-2; J: TRBJ1-6; size: many; D: -; DNA: TGTGCCAGCAGCCCCGGACGGATTTCACCCCTCCACTTT; CDR3: CASSPGRISPLHF
V: TRBV7-9; J: TRBJ1-5; size: -; D: TRBD1; DNA: TGTGCCAGCAGCTTCCGGGACAGGGGGGTTGGTCAGCCCCAGCATTTT; CDR3: CASSFRDRGVGQPQHF
V: TRBV2; J: TRBJ1-2; size: many; D: TRBD1; DNA: TGTGCCAGCCCGAACCGGGACAGGAACTATGGCTACACCTTC; CDR3: CASPNRDRNYGYTF
V: TRBV5-6; J: TRBJ2-2; size: -; D: -; DNA: TGTGCCAGCAGCGGACGCAGGGCCTCGAACACCGGGGAGCTGTTTTTT; CDR3: CASSGRRASNTGELFF
V: TRBV7-9; J: TRBJ2-1; size: -; D: -; DNA: TGTGCCAGCAGCGACTCACTAGGCAATGAGCAGTTCTTC; CDR3: CASSDSLGNEQFF
V: TRBV3-1; J: TRBJ1-1; size: many; D: -; DNA: TGTGCCAGCAGCCAGAACATGGGGGAAGCTTTCTTT; CDR3: CASSQNMGEAFF
V: TRBV7-9; J: TRBJ2-2; size: many; D: -; DNA: TGTGCCAGCAGCTTCCCCAGGGGTATGGACACCGGGGAGCTGTTTTTT; CDR3: CASSFPRGMDTGELFF